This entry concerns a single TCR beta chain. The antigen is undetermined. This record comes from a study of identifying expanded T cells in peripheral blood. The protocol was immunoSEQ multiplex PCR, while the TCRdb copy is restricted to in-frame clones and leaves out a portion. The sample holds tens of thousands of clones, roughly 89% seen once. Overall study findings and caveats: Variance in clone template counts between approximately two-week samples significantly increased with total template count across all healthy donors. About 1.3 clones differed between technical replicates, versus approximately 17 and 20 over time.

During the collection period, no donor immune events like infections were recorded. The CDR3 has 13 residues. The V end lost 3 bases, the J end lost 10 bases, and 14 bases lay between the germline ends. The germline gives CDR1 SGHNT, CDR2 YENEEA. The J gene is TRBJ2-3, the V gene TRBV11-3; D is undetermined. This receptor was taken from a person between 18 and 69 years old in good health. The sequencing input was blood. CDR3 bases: TGTGCCAGCAGCTTGGGCCTGGAGTCGGCGCAGTATTTT. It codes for CASSLGLESAQYF.